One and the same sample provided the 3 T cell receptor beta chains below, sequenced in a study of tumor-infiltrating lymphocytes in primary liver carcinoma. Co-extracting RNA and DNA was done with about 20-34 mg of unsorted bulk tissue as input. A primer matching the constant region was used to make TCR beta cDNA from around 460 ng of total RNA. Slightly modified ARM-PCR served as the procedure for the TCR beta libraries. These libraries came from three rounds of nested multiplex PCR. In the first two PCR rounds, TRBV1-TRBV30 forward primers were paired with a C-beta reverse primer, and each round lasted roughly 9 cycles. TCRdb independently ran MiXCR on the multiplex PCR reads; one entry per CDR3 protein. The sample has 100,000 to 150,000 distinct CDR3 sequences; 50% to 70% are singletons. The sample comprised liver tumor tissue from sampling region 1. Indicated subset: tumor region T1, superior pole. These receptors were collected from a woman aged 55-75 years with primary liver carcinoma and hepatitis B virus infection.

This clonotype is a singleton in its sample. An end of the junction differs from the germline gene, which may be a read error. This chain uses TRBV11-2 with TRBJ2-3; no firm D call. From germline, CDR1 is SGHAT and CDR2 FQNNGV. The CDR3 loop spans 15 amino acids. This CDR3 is CASRPSATSTETQYF. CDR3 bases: TGTGCTAGCAGGCCCTCTGCGACCAGCACAGAAACGCAGTATTTT.

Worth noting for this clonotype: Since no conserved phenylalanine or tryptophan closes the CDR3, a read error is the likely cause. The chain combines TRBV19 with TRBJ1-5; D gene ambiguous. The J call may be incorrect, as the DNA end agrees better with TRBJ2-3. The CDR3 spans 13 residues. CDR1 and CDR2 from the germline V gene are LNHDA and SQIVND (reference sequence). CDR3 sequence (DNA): TGTGCCAGTAATGTCGGTGGGCACCAGCCCCAGTATTAT. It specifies CASNVGGHQPQYY.

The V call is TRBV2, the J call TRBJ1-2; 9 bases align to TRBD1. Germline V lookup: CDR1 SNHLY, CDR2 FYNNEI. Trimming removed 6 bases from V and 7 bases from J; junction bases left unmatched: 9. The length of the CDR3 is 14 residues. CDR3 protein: CASSEQGAGCGYTF. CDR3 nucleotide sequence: TGTGCCAGCAGCGAACAGGGGGCTGGCTGTGGCTACACCTTC. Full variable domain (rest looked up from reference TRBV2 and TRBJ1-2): EPEVTQTPSHQVTQMGQEVILRCVPISNHLYFYWYRQILGQKVEFLVSFYNNEISEKSEIFDDQFSVERPDGSNFTLKIRSTKLEDSAMYFCASSEQGAGCGYTFGSGTRLTVV.